A single sample gave rise to the 12 T cell receptor beta chains below, sequenced in a study of metastatic and nonmetastatic thyroid tumors. Treatment of any kind had been given to no patient before thyroid surgery. With MiXCR, TCRdb called clones anew from the PCR reads. This table holds roughly 70,000 clones, less than 20% found once. The sample taken for sequencing was blood. These receptors all stem from a female donor with papillary thyroid cancer or a benign thyroid nodule (not recorded which). Some clones in this sample may be carry-over from other donors' samples.

A note on this clone: A much larger clone lies a single base off, so this may be a read error. This rearrangement joins TRBV20-1 to TRBJ2-1, with 7 bases fitting TRBD2. CDR1 is DFQATT and CDR2 is SNEGSKA in the germline V gene (reference sequence). This CDR3 is built from 15 residues. The junction had 16 bases not matched to a gene; V was cut back by 5 bases and J by 9 bases. The CDR3 loop reads CSAASFGTILGEQFF. The CDR3 DNA is TGCAGTGCTGCCTCCTTCGGGACTATTTTGGGTGAGCAGTTCTTC.

This clone was observed many times. The chain joins TRBV19 to TRBJ1-3; 7 nucleotides line up with TRBD1. After removal of 5 bases from V and 0 bases from J, the junction contained 4 bases not matched to a gene. The CDR3 is 15 residues long. CDR1 is LNHDA and CDR2 is SQIVND in the germline V gene (reference sequence). This chain's CDR3 is CASSWGQHSGNTIYF. CDR3 nucleotide sequence: TGTGCCAGTAGTTGGGGACAGCACTCTGGAAACACCATATATTTT.

J is TRBJ2-5 and V is TRBV20-1; 7 positions match TRBD2. Germline lookup yields CDR1 DFQATT and CDR2 SNEGSKA (reference sequence). V lost 5 bases, J lost 4 bases, and 10 bases stayed unmatched. This CDR3 has 14 amino acids. Here the CDR3 DNA reads TGCAGTGCTTTGAGGACTAGATCAACAGAGACCCAGTACTTC. Protein product: CSALRTRSTETQYF.

There are many counts of this clone. The chain links TRBV6-1 to TRBJ2-3; 8 positions match TRBD2. The CDR3 contains 15 residues. In germline, CDR1 is MNHNS, CDR2 SASEGT. Unmatched junction bases numbered 6, after V lost 2 bases and J lost 5 bases. Here the CDR3 DNA reads TGTGCCAGCAGTGAAACGTGGCTAGCGGGAGATACGCAGTATTTT. It yields the protein CASSETWLAGDTQYF.

By sample fraction, this clone is medium-sized. This chain uses TRBV30 with TRBJ2-7, with D possibly TRBD1 on 5 matching bases. With 2 bases removed from V and 0 bases from J, the gap between germline ends came to 8 bases. Germline V gives CDR1 GTSNPN, CDR2 SVGIG (reference sequence). CDR3 length: 13 amino acids. CDR3 amino acids: CAWSSGISYEQYF. Here the CDR3 DNA reads TGTGCCTGGAGTTCAGGGATCTCCTACGAGCAGTACTTC.

This clone was counted only a few times. The J gene is TRBJ1-4, the V gene TRBV27; D is ambiguous. This CDR3 has 17 residues. Germline-derived CDR1 and CDR2 are MNHEY and SMNVEV (reference sequence). The V gene lost 2 bases and the J gene lost 5 bases, with 18 bases spanning the gap. The CDR3 sequence: CASSLRAVGPANEKLFF. CDR3 in DNA: TGTGCCAGCAGTTTACGGGCAGTCGGACCCGCGAATGAAAAACTGTTTTTT.

This clone was observed a handful of times. V usage is TRBV6-5 and J usage is TRBJ1-6; D is undetermined. The germline V gene has CDR1 MNHEY and CDR2 SVGAGI. The CDR3 has 15 amino acids. Trimming took off 0 bases at V and 4 bases at J, with 7 bases between the two ends. The CDR3 nucleotides are TGTGCCAGCAGTTACTCGGGCGCATATAATTCACCCCTCCACTTT. Amino acid sequence: CASSYSGAYNSPLHF.

This clone was observed many times. The rearrangement uses TRBV5-1 and TRBJ2-1, with a tentative D call TRBD1 (5 bases). V shed 0 bases and J shed 3 bases, with 10 bases lying between them. The CDR3 sequence is 15 residues long. CDR1 and CDR2 from the germline V gene are SGHRS and YFSETQ. CDR3 sequence: CASSLEGAHYNEQFF. CDR3 sequence (DNA): TGCGCCAGCAGCTTGGAAGGGGCCCACTACAATGAGCAGTTCTTC. Full variable domain (outside the CDR3, taken from reference TRBV5-1 and TRBJ2-1): KAGVTQTPRYLIKTRGQQVTLSCSPISGHRSVSWYQQTPGQGLQFLFEYFSETQRNKGNFPGRFSGRQFSNSRSEMNVSTLELGDSALYLCASSLEGAHYNEQFFGPGTRLTVL.

CDR3: CASSDSVAGGSEQFF. CDR3 nucleotides: TGTGCCAGCAGTGACTCGGTAGCGGGAGGTAGTGAGCAGTTCTTC. The chain is built from TRBV6-4 and TRBJ2-1, with 10 positions matching TRBD2. Trimming removed 0 bases from V and 9 bases from J; junction bases left unmatched: 5. This CDR3 has 15 amino acids. Germline V gives CDR1 MRHNA, CDR2 SNTAGT.

This clone has ten or more counts. V and J are TRBV13 and TRBJ2-1; 9 nucleotides match TRBD2. Germline loops: CDR1 PRHDT, CDR2 FYEKMQ (reference sequence). The CDR3 sequence is 17 residues long. The trim removed 4 bases at V and 8 bases at J, leaving 15 bases unmatched. The CDR3 protein is CASSSPSGEVAGDEQFF. CDR3 nucleotides: TGTGCCAGCAGCTCTCCCTCGGGGGAGGTAGCGGGAGATGAGCAGTTCTTC.

This clone showed up many times. The chain employs TRBV20-1 and TRBJ2-3; 8 bases are shared with TRBD1. The junction had 3 bases not matched to a gene; V was cut back by 2 bases and J by 8 bases. Germline CDR1 is DFQATT and CDR2 is SNEGSKA (reference sequence). This CDR3 has 12 amino acids. The chain's CDR3 is CSARTGGSTQYF. DNA for the CDR3: TGCAGTGCTAGAACAGGGGGGAGTACGCAGTATTTT.

The sample holds many counts of this clone. The chain joins TRBV20-1 to TRBJ2-3; 12 bases are a match to TRBD2. Germline lookup yields CDR1 DFQATT and CDR2 SNEGSKA (reference sequence). The CDR3 length is 16 residues. The junction had 11 bases not matched to a gene; V was cut back by 0 bases and J by 10 bases. The CDR3 spells CSARDALAGGGHAQYF. CDR3 coding DNA: TGCAGTGCTAGAGATGCGCTAGCGGGAGGGGGGCACGCGCAGTATTTT.